This T cell receptor beta chain derives from a study of blood T cell repertoires in COVID-19. At the level of the study: Some COVID-19 samples were acute and others convalescent; all came from the United States, Italy and Spain.

The CDR3 is made up of 14 amino acids. Looked up from germline, CDR1 is LGHDT and CDR2 is YNNKEL (reference sequence). Trimming at V came to 6 bases and at J to 9 bases, leaving 3 bases not matched to a gene. This clone was picked up one time. Authors' analysis steps: Amplified reference gene primers provided the basis for estimating nucleated cell counts. Using immunoSEQ multiplex PCR, the repertoire was profiled, and TCRdb retains in-frame clones only, with some absent. The V and J calls and clone size come from that table; D and trimming were worked out from the DNA. In the table there are 150,000 to 200,000 clones, about 85% of which are singletons.

The chain employs TRBV3-1 (or the pseudogene TRBV3-2) and TRBJ2-2; TRBD2 agrees at 14 bases. The source is a woman of 80 years or more in a cohort sampled during active or convalescent COVID-19. Sequencing was done on a sample of peripheral blood. As DNA, the CDR3 is TGTGCCAGCAGAGGACTAGCGGGAGGCTGGGAGCTGTTTTTT. It translates to CASRGLAGGWELFF.